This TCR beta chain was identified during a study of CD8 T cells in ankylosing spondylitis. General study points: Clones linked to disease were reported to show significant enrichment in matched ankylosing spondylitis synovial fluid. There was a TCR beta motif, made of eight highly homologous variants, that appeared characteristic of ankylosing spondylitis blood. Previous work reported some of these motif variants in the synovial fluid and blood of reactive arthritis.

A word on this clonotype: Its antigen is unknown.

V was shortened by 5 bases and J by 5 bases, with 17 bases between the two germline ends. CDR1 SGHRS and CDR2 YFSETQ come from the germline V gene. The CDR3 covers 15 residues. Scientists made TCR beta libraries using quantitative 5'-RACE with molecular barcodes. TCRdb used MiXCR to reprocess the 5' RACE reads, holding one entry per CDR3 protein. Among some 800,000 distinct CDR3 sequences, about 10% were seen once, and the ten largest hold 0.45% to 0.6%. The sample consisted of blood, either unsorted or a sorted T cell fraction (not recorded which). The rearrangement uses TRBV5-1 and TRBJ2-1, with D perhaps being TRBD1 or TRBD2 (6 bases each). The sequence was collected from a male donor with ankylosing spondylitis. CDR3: CASSWGAIGNNEQFF. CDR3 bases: TGCGCCAGCAGTTGGGGGGCGATCGGAAACAATGAGCAGTTCTTC.